This T cell receptor (beta chain) came from a study of blood T cell repertoires in COVID-19. Overall study context: Samples came from the United States, Italy and Spain, spanning acute and convalescent COVID-19. Sources were T cells, B-cell-depleted T cells, or PBMCs; the material itself was cDNA or gDNA.

In the original analysis: Nucleated cell counts were estimated from reference gene primer amplification. Method: immunoSEQ multiplex PCR; TCRdb's copy keeps in-frame clones and lacks some. Clonal size and the V and J genes are those of that table, whereas D and trimming came from the DNA. The sample includes around 310,000 clones, 90% of them seen just once. Trimming removed 7 bases from V and 2 bases from J, with 9 bases in between. The germline CDR1 and CDR2 sequences are SQVTM and ANQGSEA. The CDR3 covers 11 residues. Seattle cases were enrolled at active infection and followed longitudinally. V and J are TRBV29-1 and TRBJ2-7; unclear D gene. This TCR came from a woman in her twenties or thirties with COVID-19, enrolled during active disease. The sample taken for sequencing was peripheral blood. CDR3 in DNA: TGCAGCGCGCTGGCAGCCTACGAGCAGTACTTC. This gives the protein CSALAAYEQYF.